This T cell receptor (beta chain) was retrieved from a study of blood T cell repertoires in COVID-19. TCRdb's copy holds only in-frame clones and misses some; the assay was immunoSEQ multiplex PCR. The sample includes approximately 210,000 clones, roughly 82% of them seen just once. The germline gives CDR1 LNHDA, CDR2 SQIVND (reference sequence). V gave up 3 bases and J gave up 7 bases; unmatched junction bases: 5. This CDR3 has 13 residues. The rearrangement uses TRBV19 and TRBJ1-2; 7 positions agree with TRBD1. This TCR derives from a man aged 35 to 55 who had recovered from COVID-19. The sequencing input was PBMCs or T cells enriched from blood (not recorded which). The CDR3 protein is CASSMRQGGGYTF. DNA for the CDR3: TGTGCCAGTAGTATGAGACAGGGCGGTGGCTACACCTTC.